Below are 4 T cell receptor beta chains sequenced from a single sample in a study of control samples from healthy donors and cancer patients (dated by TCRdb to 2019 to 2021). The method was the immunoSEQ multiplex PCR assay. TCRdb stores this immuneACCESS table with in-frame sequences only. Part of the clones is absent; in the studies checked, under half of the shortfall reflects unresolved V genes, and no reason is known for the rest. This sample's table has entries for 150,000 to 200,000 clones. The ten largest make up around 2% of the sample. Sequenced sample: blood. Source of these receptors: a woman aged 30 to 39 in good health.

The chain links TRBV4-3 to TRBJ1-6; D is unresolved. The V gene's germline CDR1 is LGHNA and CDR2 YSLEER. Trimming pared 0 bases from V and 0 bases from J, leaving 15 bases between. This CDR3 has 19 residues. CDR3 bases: TGCGCCAGCAGCCAAGACTTTAATCGCGCAGGCTCCTATAATTCACCCCTCCACTTT. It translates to CASSQDFNRAGSYNSPLHF.

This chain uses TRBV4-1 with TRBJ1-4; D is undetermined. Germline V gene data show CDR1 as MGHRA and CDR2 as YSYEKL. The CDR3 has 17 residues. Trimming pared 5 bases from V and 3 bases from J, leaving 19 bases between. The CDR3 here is CASSATSGSGANEKLFF. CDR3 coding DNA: TGCGCCAGCAGCGCCACTTCCGGGTCCGGGGCTAATGAAAAACTGTTTTTT.

CDR3 in DNA: TGTGCCAGCAGCTTGGTAGCGGGGGGGAGCTACGAGCAGTACTTC. It translates to CASSLVAGGSYEQYF. The J gene is TRBJ2-7, the V gene TRBV7-6, with 11 nucleotides matching TRBD2. This CDR3 has 15 amino acids. Germline CDR1 and CDR2: SGHVS and FNYEAQ. V dropped 3 bases and J dropped 3; count of bases not matched to a gene: 4. The complete variable domain, with remaining parts taken from reference TRBV7-6 and TRBJ2-7, reads GAGVSQSPRYKVTKRGQDVALRCDPISGHVSLYWYRQALGQGPEFLTYFNYEAQQDKSGLPNDRFSAERPEGSISTLTIQRTEQRDSAMYRCASSLVAGGSYEQYFGPGTRLTVT.

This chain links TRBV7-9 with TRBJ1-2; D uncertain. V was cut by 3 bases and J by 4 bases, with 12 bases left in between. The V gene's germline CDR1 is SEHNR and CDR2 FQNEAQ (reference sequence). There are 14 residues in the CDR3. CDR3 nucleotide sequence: TGTGCCAGCAGCTTTAGGGCGGATTTCTATGGCTACACCTTC. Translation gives CASSFRADFYGYTF.